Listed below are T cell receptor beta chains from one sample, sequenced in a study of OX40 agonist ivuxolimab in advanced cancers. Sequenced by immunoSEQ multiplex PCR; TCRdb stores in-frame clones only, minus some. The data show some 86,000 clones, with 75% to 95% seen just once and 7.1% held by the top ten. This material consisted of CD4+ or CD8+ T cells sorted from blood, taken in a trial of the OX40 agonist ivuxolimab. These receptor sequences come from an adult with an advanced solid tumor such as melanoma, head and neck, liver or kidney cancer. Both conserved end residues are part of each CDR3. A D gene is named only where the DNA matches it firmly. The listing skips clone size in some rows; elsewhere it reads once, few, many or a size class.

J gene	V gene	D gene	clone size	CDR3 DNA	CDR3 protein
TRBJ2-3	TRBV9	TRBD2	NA	TGTGCCAGCAGCGGGGGACTAGCGGGCACAGATACGCAGTATTTT	CASSGGLAGTDTQYF
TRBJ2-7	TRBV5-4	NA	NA	TGTGCCAGCAGCTTGGTTGGGCCTTCCCACGAGCAGTACTTC	CASSLVGPSHEQYF
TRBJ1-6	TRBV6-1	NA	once	TGTGCCAGCAGTGCCCCTGCGATAATTCTTAATTCACCCCTCCACTTT	CASSAPAIILNSPLHF
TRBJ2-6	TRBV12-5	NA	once	TGTGCTAGTGGTTTGGTAACCGGGCCCAAAGCCGGGGCCAACGTCCTGACTTTC	CASGLVTGPKAGANVLTF
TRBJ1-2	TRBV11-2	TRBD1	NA	TGTGCCAGCAGCTTAGGCCTGGACAGGGGCAATGGCTACACCTTC	CASSLGLDRGNGYTF
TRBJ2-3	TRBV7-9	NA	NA	TGTGCCAGCAGCTTAGGGATGACGGAGAGCACAGATACGCAGTATTTT	CASSLGMTESTDTQYF
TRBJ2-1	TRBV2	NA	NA	TGTGCCAGCAGGGCAGCGGGTGTCGGCGCCTACAATGAGCAGTTCTTC	CASRAAGVGAYNEQFF
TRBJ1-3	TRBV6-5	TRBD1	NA	TGTGCCAGCAGTTACTCCGACAGGGCTTCAGGAAACACCATATATTTT	CASSYSDRASGNTIYF
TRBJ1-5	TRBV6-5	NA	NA	TGTGCCAGCAGTCGCACAACGGGGGTCAATCAGCCCCAGCATTTT	CASSRTTGVNQPQHF
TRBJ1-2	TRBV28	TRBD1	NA	TGTGCCAGCAGTAGAGACAGGGGTTACTATGGCTACACCTTC	CASSRDRGYYGYTF
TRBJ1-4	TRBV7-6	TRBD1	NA	TGTGCCAGCAGCTTATCGGGGACAGGAGCAACTAATGAAAAACTGTTTTTT	CASSLSGTGATNEKLFF
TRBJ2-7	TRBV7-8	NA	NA	TGTGCCAGCAGCGATAGGATTGGCGTCCTCCACGGGCAGTACTTC	CASSDRIGVLHGQYF
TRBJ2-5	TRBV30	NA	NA	TGTGCCTGGAGTGGGGAGGGGGGAGAGACCCAGTACTTC	CAWSGEGGETQYF
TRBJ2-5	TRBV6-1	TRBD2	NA	TGTGCCAGCAGTGGACTAGCGGGAGCTGGATTGGGAGAGACCCAGTACTTC	CASSGLAGAGLGETQYF
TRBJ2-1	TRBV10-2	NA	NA	TGCGCCAGTCGCCCAGGGGGGAGCTACAATGAGCAGTTCTTC	CASRPGGSYNEQFF
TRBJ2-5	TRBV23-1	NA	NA	TGCGCCAGCAGTCCTAAGGCCTCATGCATCCAGTACTTC	CASSPKASCIQYF
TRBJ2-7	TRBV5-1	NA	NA	TGCGCCAGCAGCTTGGATACAGGAACCTACGAGCAGTACTTC	CASSLDTGTYEQYF
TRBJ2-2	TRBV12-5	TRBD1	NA	TGTGCTAGTGGCAACAACATACAGGGGTACGGGGAGCTGTTTTTT	CASGNNIQGYGELFF
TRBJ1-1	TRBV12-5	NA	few	TGTGCTAGTGGTTTGGTTTTAGGTCGCGGCACTGAAGCTTTCTTT	CASGLVLGRGTEAFF
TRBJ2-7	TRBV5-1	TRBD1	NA	TGCGCCAGCAGCCTTGGGGCAGGACAGGGGGACCACGAGCAGTACTTC	CASSLGAGQGDHEQYF
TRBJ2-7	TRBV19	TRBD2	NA	TGTGCCAGTAGTTTACTAGCGGGGGATCTGTTCGAGCAGTACTTC	CASSLLAGDLFEQYF
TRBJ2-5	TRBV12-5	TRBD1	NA	TGTGCTAGCGGCGTAGACAAGTACAGGGGGCGAAAGGAGACCCAGTACTTC	CASGVDKYRGRKETQYF
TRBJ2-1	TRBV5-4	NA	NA	TGTGCCAGCGCTCCAGCCGAATATGGGGCCTACAATGAGCAGTTCTTC	CASAPAEYGAYNEQFF
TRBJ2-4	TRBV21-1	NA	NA	TGTGCCAGCAACCCGTGGGCTATACGGGCCAAAAACATTCAGTACTTC	CASNPWAIRAKNIQYF
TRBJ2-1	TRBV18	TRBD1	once	TGTGCCAGCTCACCAGGGACAGGGGGCCGAACTGAGCAGTTCTTC	CASSPGTGGRTEQFF
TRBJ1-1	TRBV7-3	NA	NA	TGTGCCAGCAGCCAAAATTCCGGGATCAACACTGAAGCTTTCTTT	CASSQNSGINTEAFF
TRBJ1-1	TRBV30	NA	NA	TGTGCCTGGAGTGTACAGGGTAGTAGGAAAGCTTTCTTT	CAWSVQGSRKAFF
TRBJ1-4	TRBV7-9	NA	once	TGTGCCAGCAGCTTAAACGAGGAAAAACTGTTTTTT	CASSLNEEKLFF
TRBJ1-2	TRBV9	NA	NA	TGTGCCAGCAGCGTTCAGGGGTTCTATGGCTACACCTTC	CASSVQGFYGYTF
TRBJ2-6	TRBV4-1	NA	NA	TGCGCCAGCAGCAAAGAAGGCTCTGGGGCCAACGTCCTGACTTTC	CASSKEGSGANVLTF
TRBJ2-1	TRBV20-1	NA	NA	TGCAGTGCTAGAAATTACAATGAGCAGTTCTTC	CSARNYNEQFF
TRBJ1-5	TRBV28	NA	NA	TGTGCCAGCGGTAGGCCCCAGCATTTT	CASGRPQHF
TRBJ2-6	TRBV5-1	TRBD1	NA	TGCGCCAGCAGCCTTCAGGGGGCGGGTGGGGCCAACGTCCTGACTTTC	CASSLQGAGGANVLTF
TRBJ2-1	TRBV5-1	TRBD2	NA	TGCGCCAGCCGACTAGCGGGAAGCAATGAGCAGTTCTTC	CASRLAGSNEQFF
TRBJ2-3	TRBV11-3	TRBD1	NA	TGTGCCAGCAGCTCCGGACAGGGGGGCTTAACAGATACGCAGTATTTT	CASSSGQGGLTDTQYF
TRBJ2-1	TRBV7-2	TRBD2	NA	TGTGCCAGCAGCTCACGACTAGCGCAGAGCTCCTACAATGAGCAGTTCTTC	CASSSRLAQSSYNEQFF
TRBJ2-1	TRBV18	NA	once	TGTGCCAGCTCACCACCGACTATCTCCTACAATGAGCAGTTCTTC	CASSPPTISYNEQFF
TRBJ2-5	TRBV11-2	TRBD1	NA	TGTGCCAGCAGCAGGGACCAGGGACAGCCGAGGGGAGAGACCCAGTACTTC	CASSRDQGQPRGETQYF
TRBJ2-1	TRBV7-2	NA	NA	TGTGCCAGCAGCTTAGACGGAAGCTCCTACAATGAGCAGTTCTTC	CASSLDGSSYNEQFF
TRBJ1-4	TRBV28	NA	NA	TGTGCCAGCAGTTCGTCAGGGTGGGGTCCTAATGAAAAACTGTTTTTT	CASSSSGWGPNEKLFF
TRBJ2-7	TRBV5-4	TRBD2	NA	TGTGCCAGCAGCTCCGGGACTAGCGGGAGGAACGAGCAGTACTTC	CASSSGTSGRNEQYF
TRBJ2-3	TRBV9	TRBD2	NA	TGTGCCAGCAGCTTTTCCCCTAGTAGCGGGAGTAGGACAGATACGCAGTATTTT	CASSFSPSSGSRTDTQYF
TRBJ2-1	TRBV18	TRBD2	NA	TGTGCCAGCTCACCAGGGGGCGGGAGGGCCGGTGAGCAGTTCTTC	CASSPGGGRAGEQFF